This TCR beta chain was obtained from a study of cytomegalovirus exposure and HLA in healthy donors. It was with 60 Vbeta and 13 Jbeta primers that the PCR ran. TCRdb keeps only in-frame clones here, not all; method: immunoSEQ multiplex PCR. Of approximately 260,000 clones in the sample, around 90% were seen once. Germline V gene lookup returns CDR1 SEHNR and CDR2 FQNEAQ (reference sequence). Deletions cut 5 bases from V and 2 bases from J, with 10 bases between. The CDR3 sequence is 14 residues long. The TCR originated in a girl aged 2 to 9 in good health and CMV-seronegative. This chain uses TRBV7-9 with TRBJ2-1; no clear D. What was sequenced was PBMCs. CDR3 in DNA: TGTGCCAGCAGCCTCAATGGGCCCTACAATGAGCAGTTCTTC. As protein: CASSLNGPYNEQFF.